This is a list of T cell receptor beta chains from one sample in a study of OX40 agonist ivuxolimab in advanced cancers. TCRdb keeps only in-frame clones here, not all; method: immunoSEQ multiplex PCR. The data show approximately 74,000 clones, over 75% seen once. Sequencing used CD4+ or CD8+ T cells sorted from blood, obtained in a trial of the OX40 agonist ivuxolimab. Receptors were obtained from an adult with an advanced solid tumor such as melanoma, head and neck, liver or kidney cancer. Both conserved end residues are part of each CDR3. D genes are given only for firm matches. Size is stated for part of the rows, as once, few or many counts, or as a class when the clone is expanded.

d_call	v_call	j_call	clone_size	cdr3_nt	cdr3_aa
TRBD1	TRBV7-3	TRBJ2-1	-	TGTGCCAGCAGCTTAGGACAGGGGAACAATGAGCAGTTCTTC	CASSLGQGNNEQFF
TRBD1	TRBV5-1	TRBJ2-7	-	TGCGTCAGCAGCTTGGACTCTTTTGGACAGGGTAAAGGCTCCTACGAGCAGTACTTC	CVSSLDSFGQGKGSYEQYF
TRBD1	TRBV5-5	TRBJ2-3	-	TGTGCCAGCAGCGGGACAGGGGCTGATACGCAGTATTTT	CASSGTGADTQYF
-	TRBV5-4	TRBJ1-2	-	TGTGCCAGCAGCTTGGGCACCCTCGGCTATGGCTACACCTTC	CASSLGTLGYGYTF
TRBD2	TRBV5-1	TRBJ2-3	-	TGCGCCAGCAGCTTGGGGCTAGCGGGCTCTAGCACAGATACGCAGTATTTT	CASSLGLAGSSTDTQYF
TRBD1	TRBV27	TRBJ1-5	-	TGTGCCAGCAGTACGACAGGGTTGCAGCCCCAGCATTTT	CASSTTGLQPQHF
TRBD1	TRBV7-6	TRBJ1-2	-	TGTGCCAGCACCCCAGGGGGTAAAGGACAGGCTCCCTACACCTTC	CASTPGGKGQAPYTF
-	TRBV6-5	TRBJ1-1	-	TGTGCCAGCAGCAAGACCTCACAGGCGAACACTGAAGCTTTCTTT	CASSKTSQANTEAFF
-	TRBV6-1	TRBJ2-7	-	TGTGCCAGCAGGCAGGGCATCTACGAGCAGTACTTC	CASRQGIYEQYF
-	TRBV5-1	TRBJ2-3	-	TGCGCCAGCAGCGCCGGGGACAGCACAGATACGCAGTATTTT	CASSAGDSTDTQYF
-	TRBV28	TRBJ1-6	-	TGTGCCAGCAGTTTAATCCCACCTAATTCACCCCTCCACTTT	CASSLIPPNSPLHF
-	TRBV7-2	TRBJ2-1	-	TGTGCCAGCAGCTTATCCCGGGAGCAGTTCTTC	CASSLSREQFF
-	TRBV2	TRBJ1-4	-	TGTGCCACCGGCGGGGGAGGGGATGAAAAACTGTTTTTT	CATGGGGDEKLFF
-	TRBV5-1	TRBJ2-2	-	TGCGCCAGCAGCCTTAGCGGAGCGAACACCGGGGAGCTGTTTTTT	CASSLSGANTGELFF
-	TRBV18	TRBJ2-7	-	TGTGCCAGCTCGTCCAGGGTACCCCCCTCCTACGAGCAGTACTTC	CASSSRVPPSYEQYF
-	TRBV7-9	TRBJ1-1	-	TGTGCCAGCAGCTTCCTGCTCACTGAAGCTTTCTTT	CASSFLLTEAFF
-	TRBV18	TRBJ2-3	-	TGTGCCAGCTCATACACAAGCACAGATACGCAGTATTTT	CASSYTSTDTQYF
TRBD1	TRBV5-1	TRBJ1-4	-	TGCGCCAGCAGCCGACAGGGAACTAATGAAAAACTGTTTTTT	CASSRQGTNEKLFF
-	TRBV19	TRBJ1-2	-	TGTGCCAGTAGTATGGGAGGGTCGTTCTATGGCTACACCTTC	CASSMGGSFYGYTF
-	TRBV5-3	TRBJ1-2	-	TGTGCCAGCAGCTCCAACAGCAACTATGGCTACACCTTC	CASSSNSNYGYTF
-	TRBV19	TRBJ1-1	-	TGTGCCAGTAGTATCAGGGAAAGCACTGAAGCTTTCTTT	CASSIRESTEAFF
-	TRBV5-6	TRBJ1-3	once	TGTGCCAGCAGCTTGATACAGGTAGCTGGAAACACCATATATTTT	CASSLIQVAGNTIYF
-	TRBV6-6	TRBJ1-1	-	TGTGCCAGCAGGTACGCTGCGGGTACTGAAGCTTTCTTT	CASRYAAGTEAFF
-	TRBV6-1	TRBJ2-6	few	TGTGCCAGCAGTGACCGTGGCTCTGGGGCCAACGTCCTGACTTTC	CASSDRGSGANVLTF
TRBD1	TRBV6-1	TRBJ2-3	-	TGTGCCAGCGGGGGACAGGGACTCACAGATACGCAGTATTTT	CASGGQGLTDTQYF
TRBD2	TRBV7-9	TRBJ2-4	-	TGTGCCAGCAGCCCCGTTCTGGCTAGCGGAAAAAACATTCAGTACTTC	CASSPVLASGKNIQYF
-	TRBV5-1	TRBJ2-5	once	TGCGCCAGCAGCTCCCGAGGGGGGGCCGGGGAGACCCAGTACTTC	CASSSRGGAGETQYF
TRBD2	TRBV10-3	TRBJ2-5	-	TGTGCCATCAGTGGAAGACTAGCCGGGGAGGAGACCCAGTACTTC	CAISGRLAGEETQYF
-	TRBV28	TRBJ2-3	-	TGTGCCAGCAGTCCCTCGGCAGCCGGAGCAGATACGCAGTATTTT	CASSPSAAGADTQYF
TRBD1	TRBV27	TRBJ1-2	-	TGTGCCAGCAGTCCTATGCCCTTAACAGGGGCCTTAAACTATGGCTACACCTTC	CASSPMPLTGALNYGYTF
-	TRBV11-3	TRBJ1-1	-	TGTGCCAGCAGCTTTAACACTGAAGCTTTCTTT	CASSFNTEAFF
-	TRBV9	TRBJ2-1	-	TGTGCCAGCAGCGTAGGAGACAGCCTCTACAATGAGCAGTTCTTC	CASSVGDSLYNEQFF
-	TRBV5-1	TRBJ1-1	once	TGCGCCAGCAGCCCGGTGGCGACGGGCACTGAAGCTTTCTTT	CASSPVATGTEAFF
-	TRBV6-1	TRBJ2-3	-	TGTGCCAGCAGTGAAAGGGGCAGGGGAGGAGATACGCAGTATTTT	CASSERGRGGDTQYF
-	TRBV7-8	TRBJ2-7	-	TGTGCCAGCAGCTCCGCGACTCAGCGGGCCACCACCTCCTACGAGCAGTACTTC	CASSSATQRATTSYEQYF
TRBD1	TRBV19	TRBJ1-1	-	TGTGCCAGTAGCCAGACAGGGGGGACTGAAGCTTTCTTT	CASSQTGGTEAFF
TRBD1	TRBV11-2	TRBJ2-3	-	TGTGCCAGCAGCTTAGTAGGACAGGGGTTAACCACAGATACGCAGTATTTT	CASSLVGQGLTTDTQYF
TRBD1	TRBV28	TRBJ2-5	-	TGTGCCAGCAGCCGCGACAGGGGACGAGAGACCCAGTACTTC	CASSRDRGRETQYF